The 25 T cell receptor beta chains presented below share a single source sample, sequenced in a study of shared T cell receptors in the human thymus. Sequenced by immunoSEQ multiplex PCR; TCRdb stores in-frame clones only, minus some. The sample has hundreds of thousands of clones, 70% to 90% seen once. The sample was also reused in another study, on human thymus T cells.

Sequenced material: thymocytes. Receptor source: a girl younger than two with a congenital heart defect.

This chain links TRBV5-6 with TRBJ2-4, with D tentatively TRBD1 (5 bases). Trimming took 1 base from V and 0 from J, leaving 11 bases between them. Germline-derived CDR1 and CDR2 are SGHDT and YYEEEE. This CDR3 contains 16 residues. The CDR3, as DNA: TGTGCCAGCAGCTTGTACAGGATACTAGCCAAAAACATTCAGTACTTC. Its translation: CASSLYRILAKNIQYF.

This chain joins TRBV14 and TRBJ2-3; no clear D gene. The ends were cut back, 3 bases at V and 2 bases at J, with 12 bases in the middle. Germline assignment: CDR1 SGHDN and CDR2 FVKESK. The CDR3 sequence is 15 residues long. The CDR3 region has the DNA TGTGCCAGCAGCCATCAACGGTCGTCCACAGATACGCAGTATTTT. It codes for CASSHQRSSTDTQYF.

The V and J genes are TRBV2 and TRBJ1-4, with D unclear. Germline-derived CDR1 and CDR2 are SNHLY and FYNNEI. The CDR3 spans 14 residues. Trimming took 9 bases from V and 0 from J, leaving 11 bases between them. The DNA of the CDR3 is TGTGCCAGGAAACTCAATGCAACTAATGAAAAACTGTTTTTT. Translating it yields CARKLNATNEKLFF. Based on the CDR3 plus reference TRBV2 and TRBJ1-4, the full variable domain is EPEVTQTPSHQVTQMGQEVILRCVPISNHLYFYWYRQILGQKVEFLVSFYNNEISEKSEIFDDQFSVERPDGSNFTLKIRSTKLEDSAMYFCARKLNATNEKLFFGSGTQLSVL.

The chain recombines TRBV7-3 with TRBJ2-3; D possibly corresponds to TRBD2 (5 bases). Germline CDR1 and CDR2: SGHTA and FQGTGA. This CDR3 comprises 15 residues. V was clipped by 1 base and J by 0 bases, with 8 bases between them. CDR3 DNA: TGTGCCAGCAGCTTAATAGGCGGGAGCACAGATACGCAGTATTTT. Translation: CASSLIGGSTDTQYF.

Remarks on this clone: Within the sample, other DNA sequences also encode this same CDR3. The gene calls are TRBV14 and TRBJ1-2, with D unclear. There are 15 residues in the CDR3. CDR1 is SGHDN, CDR2 FVKESK, per germline. Trimming stripped 1 base from V and 2 bases from J, with 11 bases between. The CDR3 nucleotides are TGTGCCAGCAGCCAAGTCGGGAGAGGGAACTATGGCTACACCTTC. It encodes CASSQVGRGNYGYTF. The complete variable domain, with remaining parts taken from reference TRBV14 and TRBJ1-2, reads EAGVTQFPSHSVIEKGQTVTLRCDPISGHDNLYWYRRVMGKEIKFLLHFVKESKQDESGMPNNRFLAERTGGTYSTLKVQPAELEDSGVYFCASSQVGRGNYGYTFGSGTRLTVV.

J is TRBJ1-1 and V is TRBV14; 8 bases fit TRBD1. This CDR3 has 15 amino acids. J lost 2 bases, V lost 5 bases, and 7 bases had no gene match. Germline CDR1 SGHDN, CDR2 FVKESK. The CDR3 region is CASSDHRGDNTEAFF. For the CDR3, the DNA is TGTGCCAGCAGCGACCACAGGGGGGACAACACTGAAGCTTTCTTT. Full variable domain (missing parts from reference TRBV14 and TRBJ1-1): EAGVTQFPSHSVIEKGQTVTLRCDPISGHDNLYWYRRVMGKEIKFLLHFVKESKQDESGMPNNRFLAERTGGTYSTLKVQPAELEDSGVYFCASSDHRGDNTEAFFGQGTRLTVV.

The chain uses TRBV6-5 and TRBJ2-2; maybe TRBD1 (6 bases). Germline lookup yields CDR1 MNHEY and CDR2 SVGAGI. The germline V and J ends were trimmed by 2 bases and 4 bases, with 11 bases remaining between them. The CDR3 is made up of 15 amino acids. The CDR3 loop reads CASSYLLGGTGELFF. DNA for the CDR3: TGTGCCAGCAGTTACCTTCTAGGGGGCACCGGGGAGCTGTTTTTT.

The chain joins TRBV6-6 to TRBJ2-1, with 7 nucleotides matching TRBD1. CDR1 is MNHNY and CDR2 is SVGAGI in the germline V gene (reference sequence). The CDR3 is 16 amino acids. Trimming at V came to 7 bases and at J to 6 bases, leaving 15 bases not matched to a gene. CDR3 nucleotides: TGTGCCAGCATGGGACAGAAGAGAAGGGTGGTCAATGAGCAGTTCTTC. Translating it yields CASMGQKRRVVNEQFF.

V gene TRBV5-1 combines with J gene TRBJ1-2; possibly TRBD1 for D (6 bases). Germline-derived CDR1 and CDR2 are SGHRS and YFSETQ. CDR3 length: 17 amino acids. V was cut by 2 bases and J by 3 bases, with 20 bases left in between. The CDR3 DNA follows: TGCGCCAGCAGCTTCGGACAGCCCCACTATCTACACTATGGCTACACCTTC. Protein: CASSFGQPHYLHYGYTF.

The chain links TRBV28 to TRBJ2-7; 9 bases map to TRBD1. The CDR3 length is 16 residues. Germline CDR1 and CDR2: MDHEN and SYDVKM. Unmatched junction bases numbered 10, after V lost 3 bases and J lost 4 bases. CDR3 amino acids: CASSLTPRQGGYEQYF. CDR3 DNA: TGTGCCAGCAGTTTGACCCCCAGACAGGGGGGTTACGAGCAGTACTTC. Full variable domain (remainder filled in from reference TRBV28 and TRBJ2-7): DVKVTQSSRYLVKRTGEKVFLECVQDMDHENMFWYRQDPGLGLRLIYFSYDVKMKEKGDIPEGYSVSREKKERFSLILESASTNQTSMYLCASSLTPRQGGYEQYFGPGTRLTVT.

The CDR3 is CASSKNRLVSETQYF. The CDR3 coding sequence is TGTGCCAGCAGCAAAAACCGACTAGTGTCCGAGACCCAGTACTTC. V is TRBV4-2 and J is TRBJ2-5, with D possibly being TRBD2 (6 bases). This CDR3 is 15 amino acids long. V was clipped by 5 bases and J by 5 bases, with 18 bases between them. Germline V gene sequence: CDR1 LGHNA, CDR2 YNFKEQ.

This chain uses TRBV13 with TRBJ2-2; possible D gene TRBD2, 6 bases. The germline gives CDR1 PRHDT, CDR2 FYEKMQ (reference sequence). Trimming left V 5 bases short and J 5 bases short, with 15 bases between. This CDR3 comprises 15 residues. The CDR3: CASSPRDWRTGELFF. The DNA of the CDR3 is TGTGCCAGCAGCCCCAGGGACTGGCGGACCGGGGAGCTGTTTTTT.

The V call is TRBV7-8, the J call TRBJ1-1; D is possibly TRBD1 (5 bases). V was shortened by 6 bases and J by 4 bases, with 18 bases between the two germline ends. Germline V CDR1 and CDR2: SGHVS, FQNEAQ. The CDR3 consists of 15 residues. The DNA for the CDR3 is TGTGCCAGCAGTTCCGCGGGGGAGGGTAGCACTGAAGCTTTCTTT. Protein product: CASSSAGEGSTEAFF.

Concerning this clone: A junction boundary mismatches the germline segment, possibly from a read error. The V and J genes are TRBV7-7 and TRBJ2-7; 7 nucleotides agree with TRBD1. CDR3 size: 15 residues. The germline V gene has CDR1 SSHAT and CDR2 FNYEAQ (reference sequence). The DNA for the CDR3 is TGTGCTAGCAGCTTCCCTAGGACAGGCTCCTACGAGCAGTACTTC. Its protein is CASSFPRTGSYEQYF. The complete variable domain, with remaining parts taken from reference TRBV7-7 and TRBJ2-7, reads GAGVSQSPRYKVTKRGQDVTLRCDPISSHATLYWYQQALGQGPEFLTYFNYEAQPDKSGLPSDRFSAERPEGSISTLTIQRTEQRDSAMYRCASSFPRTGSYEQYFGPGTRLTVT.

This clone has only one observation. V gene TRBV15 combines with J gene TRBJ2-1; TRBD1 aligns across 9 bases. The germline V gene has CDR1 LNHNV and CDR2 YYDKDF (reference sequence). J was trimmed by 2 bases and V by 6 bases; bases with no gene match: 11. CDR3 length: 17 amino acids. CDR3 region: CATRKLGGTGTYNEQFF. The CDR3, as DNA: TGTGCCACCAGGAAACTCGGGGGGACAGGGACCTACAATGAGCAGTTCTTC.

CDR3 DNA sequence: TGTGCCAGCAGAGAATCGGTAAACTTTAACTATGGCTACACCTTC. It encodes CASRESVNFNYGYTF. V gene TRBV6-1 combines with J gene TRBJ1-2; D call uncertain. This CDR3 region has 15 residues. Germline V gene lookup returns CDR1 MNHNS and CDR2 SASEGT. V gave up 6 bases and J gave up 1 base, with 15 bases separating them.

The rearrangement joins TRBV15 to TRBJ1-5, with D hard to call. Germline assignment: CDR1 LNHNV and CDR2 YYDKDF (reference sequence). CDR3 size: 13 residues. Trimming pared 0 bases from V and 9 bases from J, leaving 9 bases between. The CDR3 DNA is TGTGCCACCAGCAGAGATCCGTCGGGGCCCCAGCATTTT. Protein: CATSRDPSGPQHF.

This rearrangement joins TRBV5-1 to TRBJ1-1; D possibly corresponds to TRBD1 (5 bases). The CDR3 length is 16 residues. Germline assignment: CDR1 SGHRS and CDR2 YFSETQ. V was clipped by 4 bases and J by 3 bases, with 19 bases between them. CDR3 sequence reads: CASSVPKGDRDTEAFF. DNA for the CDR3: TGCGCCAGCAGCGTCCCCAAAGGGGATAGGGACACTGAAGCTTTCTTT.

V and J are TRBV28 and TRBJ1-3, with D possibly TRBD1 on 6 matching bases. This CDR3 spans 11 amino acids. The germline V gene encodes CDR1 MDHEN and CDR2 SYDVKM. DNA for the CDR3: TGTGCTCTCCAGGGGGGAAACACCATATATTTT. The encoded protein is CALQGGNTIYF.

The chain links TRBV13 to TRBJ1-2; 11 positions match TRBD1. Per germline, CDR1 PRHDT and CDR2 FYEKMQ (reference sequence). This CDR3 spans 14 amino acids. The V gene end was trimmed by 3 bases and the J gene end by 4 bases; junction bases not matched to a gene: 1. CDR3 sequence reads: CASSFGQGAYGYTF. DNA for the CDR3: TGTGCCAGCAGCTTTGGACAGGGGGCCTATGGCTACACCTTC. The complete variable domain, with remaining parts taken from reference TRBV13 and TRBJ1-2, reads AAGVIQSPRHLIKEKRETATLKCYPIPRHDTVYWYQQGPGQDPQFLISFYEKMQSDKGSIPDRFSAQQFSDYHSELNMSSLELGDSALYFCASSFGQGAYGYTFGSGTRLTVV.

The rearrangement uses TRBV10-3 and TRBJ1-1; weak D call: TRBD1 (5 bases). CDR3 length: 14 amino acids. Trimming removed 6 bases at V and 1 base at J, with 12 bases between. Germline V lookup: CDR1 ENHRY, CDR2 SYGVKD. As DNA, the CDR3 is TGTGCCATCAGCAATAAGGGGAAGAACACTGAAGCTTTCTTT. Translating gives CAISNKGKNTEAFF.

The chain joins TRBV7-7 to TRBJ1-1; D uncertain. Per germline, CDR1 SSHAT and CDR2 FNYEAQ (reference sequence). V lost 5 bases and J lost 3, with 13 bases in between. CDR3 length: 14 amino acids. CDR3 coding DNA: TGTGCCAGCAGCGTGGCGCGGCAGCACACTGAAGCTTTCTTT. It codes for CASSVARQHTEAFF.

This rearrangement joins TRBV30 to TRBJ1-2; the D gene is possibly TRBD1 (6 bases). Germline-derived CDR1 and CDR2 are GTSNPN and SVGIG (reference sequence). V lost 4 bases, J lost 4 bases, and 25 bases lay in between. CDR3 size: 17 residues. The CDR3 is CAWTLAREGRGFYGYTF. The CDR3 nucleotides are TGTGCCTGGACCCTCGCTAGGGAGGGGAGGGGGTTCTATGGCTACACCTTC. Filled out from reference TRBV30 and TRBJ1-2, the complete variable domain reads SQTIHQWPATLVQPVGSPLSLECTVEGTSNPNLYWYRQAAGRGLQLLFYSVGIGQISSEVPQNLSASRPQDRQFILSSKKLLLSDSGFYLCAWTLAREGRGFYGYTFGSGTRLTVV.

The V and J genes are TRBV23-1 and TRBJ2-5, with 10 bases identical to TRBD1. TRBV23-1 counts as an open reading frame of uncertain function. The CDR3 totals 15 residues. V gave up 8 bases and J gave up 5 bases; unmatched junction bases: 11. CDR3 nucleotides: TGCGCCAGCCCGCTTAGACAGGGGGCTTGGGAGACCCAGTACTTC. Its protein is CASPLRQGAWETQYF.

This chain joins TRBV5-1 and TRBJ2-1, with 8 bases lining up with TRBD1. Germline loops: CDR1 SGHRS, CDR2 YFSETQ. V shed 7 bases and J 9 bases; nucleotides not matched to a gene: 6. The CDR3 has 12 residues. CDR3 amino acids: CASSSTGVEQFF. The CDR3 bases are TGCGCCAGCTCTTCGACAGGGGTTGAGCAGTTCTTC.